The text below deals with one T cell receptor beta chain. V shed 3 bases, J shed 3 bases, and the junction held 6 bases outside the gene matches. The CDR3 covers 16 residues. Germline V lookup: CDR1 KGHSH, CDR2 LQKENI. How the authors handled the data: From reference gene primer amplification, estimates of nucleated cell counts were derived. Here immunoSEQ multiplex PCR was the method, and the copy in TCRdb shows in-frame clones only, minus some. The V and J calls and the clone size are those of that table, but D and trimming were determined from the DNA. The table has some 270,000 clones, around nine tenths seen once; the top ten hold under 2.5%. These data originate in a study of blood T cell repertoires in COVID-19. As for the study in general: Some COVID-19 samples were acute and others convalescent; all came from the United States, Italy and Spain. T cells, B-cell-depleted T cells, or PBMCs supplied cDNA or gDNA.

The sequencing input was peripheral blood. The chain joins TRBV18 to TRBJ2-2; 8 bases fit TRBD2. This TCR came from a man in his fifties with acute or convalescent COVID-19. CDR3 residues: CASSPFAGGDTGELFF. CDR3 nucleotides: TGTGCCAGCTCACCTTTTGCGGGGGGAGACACCGGGGAGCTGTTTTTT.